The 30 T cell receptor beta chains listed next were all sequenced from one sample in a study of graft-versus-host responses after intestinal transplantation. Sequenced by immunoSEQ multiplex PCR; TCRdb stores in-frame clones only, minus some. Of roughly 60,000 clones in the sample, under 95% are singletons; the top ten hold approximately 2.9%. This specimen consisted of PBMCs, obtained roughly 120 days after intestinal transplantation. Receptors were obtained from a human patient who received an intestinal transplant, so some T cells may come from the graft donor.

Worth noting for this clone: This sample also contains other DNA sequences that code for the same CDR3. The V and J genes are TRBV12-5 and TRBJ2-7; 8 positions agree with TRBD2. V trimming: 0 bases; J trimming: 3 bases; junction bases outside the gene matches: 10. This CDR3 contains 17 residues. CDR1 LGHNT and CDR2 FRNRAP come from the germline V gene. CDR3 sequence: CASGLVQGSGDLYEQYF. The CDR3 DNA is TGTGCTAGTGGTTTGGTACAGGGTAGCGGGGATCTCTACGAGCAGTACTTC.

The J gene is TRBJ2-5, the V gene TRBV7-9, with D possibly matching TRBD2 (5 bases). Trimming pared 1 base from V and 2 bases from J, leaving 5 bases between. Germline loops: CDR1 SEHNR, CDR2 FQNEAQ (reference sequence). The CDR3 totals 13 residues. In DNA form, the CDR3 reads TGTGCCAGCAGCTTAGGGACTCAAGAGACCCAGTACTTC. Amino acids: CASSLGTQETQYF.

The V call is TRBV5-3, the J call TRBJ2-1; D might be TRBD1 or TRBD2, each matching 6 bases. TRBV5-3 is marked as an open reading frame, function uncertain. This CDR3 has 15 residues. The V end lost 1 base, the J end lost 10 bases, and 18 bases lay between the germline ends. CDR3 coding DNA: TGTGCCAGAAGCTTGACTGTCGGAGGGGGTTGGGAGCAGTTCTTC. Its translation: CARSLTVGGGWEQFF.

The chain is built from TRBV6-1 and TRBJ1-1; D may be TRBD1 (6 bases). CDR1 MNHNS and CDR2 SASEGT come from the germline V gene. Trimming removed 3 bases from V and 4 bases from J, with 12 bases in between. The CDR3 contains 14 residues. The CDR3 is CASSDGGLSTEAFF. The DNA for the CDR3 is TGTGCCAGCAGTGATGGGGGGCTGAGCACTGAAGCTTTCTTT.

This rearrangement joins TRBV7-9 to TRBJ1-1; D is possibly TRBD1 (6 bases). Germline-derived CDR1 and CDR2 are SEHNR and FQNEAQ (reference sequence). V was trimmed by 1 base and J by 11 bases, leaving 14 bases between them. There are 13 residues in the CDR3. The CDR3 here is CASSLEQRGHAFF. The CDR3 DNA follows: TGTGCCAGCAGCTTAGAACAACGGGGGCACGCTTTCTTT. Supplemented by reference TRBV7-9 and TRBJ1-1, the full variable domain reads DTGVSQNPRHKITKRGQNVTFRCDPISEHNRLYWYRQTLGQGPEFLTYFQNEAQLEKSRLLSDRFSAERPKGSFSTLEIQRTEQGDSAMYLCASSLEQRGHAFFGQGTRLTVV.

This clone was counted between two and nine times. The chain combines TRBV28 with TRBJ2-3, with D possibly being TRBD1 (5 bases). V was clipped by 8 bases and J by 3 bases, with 6 bases between them. The CDR3 runs to 11 residues. Germline CDR1 reads MDHEN; CDR2 reads SYDVKM. This CDR3 is CASQGTDTQYF. The CDR3 DNA reads TGTGCCAGCCAGGGTACAGATACGCAGTATTTT.

For the CDR3, the DNA is TGCAGCGTTGAAGTCAACCAGGTCGGAACTGAAGCTTTCTTT. It codes for CSVEVNQVGTEAFF. The chain carries TRBV29-1 and TRBJ1-1, with D unclear. CDR1 and CDR2 from the germline V gene are SQVTM and ANQGSEA. V was shortened by 1 base and J by 5 bases, with 14 bases between the two germline ends. The CDR3 totals 14 residues.

The chain joins TRBV5-4 to TRBJ2-6; TRBD1 agrees at 9 bases. Germline trimming cut 3 bases from V and 10 bases from J; bases unmatched to any gene: 5. This CDR3 comprises 14 residues. CDR1 and CDR2 (germline): SGHNT, YYREEE (reference sequence). CDR3 amino acids: CASSSSGTGNVLTF. The CDR3 bases are TGTGCCAGCAGCTCCTCCGGGACAGGGAACGTCCTGACTTTC.

With respect to this clone: This same CDR3 is encoded by further DNA sequences in the sample. The chain employs TRBV28 and TRBJ2-7; D gene uncertain. This CDR3 contains 12 residues. Trimming pared 4 bases from V and 1 base from J, leaving 5 bases between. Germline values: CDR1 MDHEN, CDR2 SYDVKM. CDR3 sequence (DNA): TGTGCCAGCAGTTCCTCTTCCTACGAGCAGTACTTC. Amino acids: CASSSSSYEQYF.

This clone was observed a handful of times. The V call is TRBV6-1, the J call TRBJ2-7; 7 bases fit TRBD2. Germline assignment: CDR1 MNHNS and CDR2 SASEGT. The CDR3 is made up of 13 amino acids. J was trimmed by 2 bases and V by 6 bases; bases with no gene match: 4. CDR3 DNA sequence: TGTGCCAGCAGGGGAGGGAGCACCTACGAGCAGTACTTC. This codes for CASRGGSTYEQYF.

The chain recombines TRBV28 with TRBJ2-4; no firm D call. The germline gives CDR1 MDHEN, CDR2 SYDVKM. CDR3 length equals 16 residues. Trimming left V 5 bases short and J 4 bases short, with 18 bases between. The CDR3 DNA is TGTGCCAGCAGTACCCTACCCGGTCACATAAAAAACATTCAGTACTTC. Its protein product is CASSTLPGHIKNIQYF.

J is TRBJ2-5 and V is TRBV10-3; D might be TRBD1 (6 bases). V was cut by 6 bases and J by 2 bases, with 10 bases left in between. The CDR3 covers 13 residues. Germline V lookup: CDR1 ENHRY, CDR2 SYGVKD. The CDR3 loop is CAISRQEQETQYF. The CDR3 nucleotides read TGTGCCATCAGCAGACAGGAACAAGAGACCCAGTACTTC.

This chain uses TRBV28 with TRBJ1-5; D is perhaps TRBD1 (5 bases). The CDR3 contains 14 residues. Trimming stripped 1 base from V and 7 bases from J, with 11 bases between. The germline CDR1 and CDR2 sequences are MDHEN and SYDVKM. CDR3 nucleotides: TGTGCCAGCAGTTTATTATCGAGGGGCCAGCCCCAGCATTTT. Its protein is CASSLLSRGQPQHF.

The chain links TRBV7-8 to TRBJ2-2, with D perhaps TRBD1 (5 bases). The CDR3 runs 14 residues. V dropped 5 bases and J dropped 5 bases, with 12 bases sitting between them. Looked up from germline, CDR1 is SGHVS and CDR2 is FQNEAQ. This chain's CDR3 is CASSPVRETGELFF. CDR3 sequence (DNA): TGTGCCAGCAGCCCTGTCAGGGAAACCGGGGAGCTGTTTTTT.

The V gene is TRBV19, the J gene TRBJ2-1, with TRBD1 identical over 7 bases. CDR3 length equals 12 residues. The germline V gene has CDR1 LNHDA and CDR2 SQIVND (reference sequence). The V gene end was trimmed by 9 bases and the J gene end by 4 bases; junction bases not matched to a gene: 3. CDR3 protein: CASGQVYNEQFF. CDR3 bases: TGTGCCAGCGGACAGGTTTACAATGAGCAGTTCTTC.

This clone was detected only once. The V gene is TRBV2, the J gene TRBJ2-5, with D unclear. Germline CDR1 SNHLY, CDR2 FYNNEI. With 3 bases removed from V and 4 bases from J, the gap between germline ends came to 6 bases. The CDR3 sequence is 12 residues long. The CDR3 spells CASSEGTETQYF. The CDR3 coding sequence is TGTGCCAGCAGTGAGGGCACAGAGACCCAGTACTTC.

The chain carries TRBV5-1 and TRBJ1-2; 12 bases match TRBD1. The CDR3 is 15 amino acids. The germline gives CDR1 SGHRS, CDR2 YFSETQ. V lost 1 base and J lost 5; bases outside the gene matches: 3. The CDR3 sequence: CASSLTGQGAYGYTF. As DNA, the CDR3 is TGCGCCAGCAGCTTGACGGGACAGGGGGCTTATGGCTACACCTTC.

The chain links TRBV19 to TRBJ2-1, with D tentatively TRBD2 (6 bases). V dropped 1 base and J dropped 3 bases, with 13 bases sitting between them. The CDR3 has 16 residues. CDR1 is LNHDA, CDR2 SQIVND, per germline (reference sequence). Here the CDR3 reads CASSIGPAGGYNEQFF. The CDR3 DNA follows: TGTGCCAGTAGTATAGGACCGGCCGGGGGCTACAATGAGCAGTTCTTC.

V and J are TRBV5-5 and TRBJ2-3, with a possible D match to TRBD1 (5 bases). V was cut by 2 bases and J by 2 bases, with 9 bases left in between. The germline CDR1 and CDR2 sequences are SGHKS and YYEKEE (reference sequence). The CDR3 totals 14 residues. The CDR3 is CASSFRDLTDTQYF. CDR3 nucleotide sequence: TGTGCCAGCAGCTTCAGGGATCTCACAGATACGCAGTATTTT.

The V call is TRBV27, the J call TRBJ1-4; tentatively, D is TRBD1 (5 bases). Germline V gene sequence: CDR1 MNHEY, CDR2 SMNVEV (reference sequence). The V end lost 6 bases, the J end lost 3 bases, and 17 bases lay between the germline ends. There are 16 residues in the CDR3. The DNA of the CDR3 is TGTGCCAGCAGCCCGGGACGGGTAATAGCTAATGAAAAACTGTTTTTT. It codes for CASSPGRVIANEKLFF. The full variable domain, rest sourced from reference TRBV27 and TRBJ1-4, is EAQVTQNPRYLITVTGKKLTVTCSQNMNHEYMSWYRQDPGLGLRQIYYSMNVEVTDKGDVPEGYKVSRKEKRNFPLILESPSPNQTSLYFCASSPGRVIANEKLFFGSGTQLSVL.

The V and J genes are TRBV5-4 and TRBJ2-7; 8 bases map to TRBD2. V lost 0 bases and J lost 0; bases outside the gene matches: 2. The CDR3 runs to 15 residues. CDR1 and CDR2 (germline): SGHNT, YYREEE (reference sequence). The CDR3 loop reads CASSLGAGGSYEQYF. CDR3 nucleotides: TGTGCCAGCAGCTTGGGGGCGGGAGGCTCCTACGAGCAGTACTTC.

This chain links TRBV28 with TRBJ1-3; TRBD1 matches 7 bases. The junction had 1 base not matched to a gene; V was cut back by 5 bases and J by 0 bases. This CDR3 has 14 residues. The germline gives CDR1 MDHEN, CDR2 SYDVKM. The CDR3 spells CASSRDSSGNTIYF. In DNA, the CDR3 is TGTGCCAGCAGTCGGGACAGCTCTGGAAACACCATATATTTT.

The V call is TRBV5-4, the J call TRBJ2-1; 8 bases fit TRBD2. The length of the CDR3 is 15 residues. Germline trimming cut 0 bases from V and 3 bases from J; bases unmatched to any gene: 2. CDR1 and CDR2 from the germline V gene are SGHNT and YYREEE (reference sequence). The CDR3 loop reads CASSLEAGVYNEQFF. As DNA, the CDR3 is TGTGCCAGCAGCTTGGAAGCGGGGGTCTACAATGAGCAGTTCTTC.

The V gene is TRBV27, the J gene TRBJ1-5, with D hard to call. V lost 6 bases to trimming and J lost 0 bases, with 9 bases between them. The CDR3 extends over 14 amino acids. CDR1 is MNHEY and CDR2 is SMNVEV in the germline V gene (reference sequence). The CDR3 spells CASSTRISNQPQHF. The CDR3 DNA sequence: TGTGCCAGCAGCACCAGGATTAGCAATCAGCCCCAGCATTTT.

This clone has just one count. The chain uses TRBV10-1 and TRBJ1-5; D not resolved. CDR1 and CDR2 from the germline V gene are WNHNN and SYGVQD (reference sequence). This CDR3 region has 13 residues. Between the trimmed V and J ends, which lost 1 base and 9 bases, there was a span of 10 bases. CDR3 in amino acids: CASSEFGSMPQHF. As DNA, the CDR3 is TGCGCCAGCAGTGAGTTTGGGTCGATGCCCCAGCATTTT.

V is TRBV7-3 and J is TRBJ2-3; D not certain. The CDR3 runs to 12 residues. The germline gives CDR1 SGHTA, CDR2 FQGTGA. Deletions cut 5 bases from V and 2 bases from J, with 5 bases between. CDR3: CASSQDTDTQYF. DNA for the CDR3: TGTGCCAGCAGCCAGGACACAGATACGCAGTATTTT.

With respect to this clone: One junction end disagrees with the germline gene, perhaps due to a read error. The chain recombines TRBV25-1 with TRBJ2-1; D remains ambiguous. Germline V CDR1 and CDR2: MGHDK, SYGVNS. This CDR3 is 13 amino acids long. This CDR3 is CASSDSFYTEQFF. CDR3 bases: TGTGCCAGCAGTGACAGCTTCTACACTGAGCAGTTCTTC.

The chain is built from TRBV6-5 and TRBJ2-2, with 8 bases matching TRBD2. This CDR3 spans 16 amino acids. Germline-derived CDR1 and CDR2 are MNHEY and SVGAGI. Unmatched junction bases numbered 13, after V lost 0 bases and J lost 13 bases. The CDR3 bases are TGTGCCAGCAGTTACTCGAGAGCGGGGGAGTCGAGTGGGCTGTTTTTT. Protein: CASSYSRAGESSGLFF.

This CDR3 is CASSSPSVGGPRNTIYF. CDR3 DNA: TGTGCCAGCAGCTCCCCGTCCGTAGGGGGCCCAAGAAACACCATATATTTT. This chain uses TRBV5-8 with TRBJ1-3; 7 bases agree with TRBD1. This CDR3 spans 17 amino acids. CDR1 SGHTS and CDR2 YDEGEE come from the germline V gene. V shed 3 bases, J shed 5 bases, and the junction held 14 bases outside the gene matches. Using reference TRBV5-8 and TRBJ1-3 for the parts outside the CDR3, the full variable domain is EAGVTQSPTHLIKTRGQQATLRCSPISGHTSVYWYQQALGLGLQFLLWYDEGEERNRGNFPPRFSGRQFPNYSSELNVNALELEDSALYLCASSSPSVGGPRNTIYFGEGSWLTVV.

The chain has TRBV6-5 and TRBJ2-2, with a possible D match to TRBD2 (5 bases). Between the trimmed V and J ends, which lost 6 bases and 1 base, there was a span of 12 bases. CDR1 and CDR2 (germline): MNHEY, SVGAGI. The CDR3 consists of 15 residues. CDR3 sequence reads: CASRKLVGNTGELFF. For the CDR3, the DNA is TGTGCCAGCAGAAAACTAGTGGGGAACACCGGGGAGCTGTTTTTT.